This T cell receptor (beta chain) was captured in a study of shared clonotypes between healthy human individuals. Study information: Serving as donors were two women and three men, whose ages spanned 18 to 49. Researchers assigned three CD4 naive, three CD4 memory, two CD8 naive and one CD8 memory plate to each donor. Notes on the study in general: The naive CD4 repertoires of a handful of donors were compared, and about 5% of clonotypes were shared.

Comments on this clone: What it binds is unknown.

Produced via immunoSEQ multiplex PCR; TCRdb's table is partial and in-frame only. The sample consists of about 2 million clones, roughly 95% of them appearing once. Naive CD8 cells were CD45RO-negative, positively selected for CCR7, excluding terminally differentiated effector memory CD45RA+ cells. Adult donors, all healthy and HIV-negative, had no recent acute infections or vaccinations. CDR1 and CDR2 from the germline V gene are GTSNPN and SVGIG (reference sequence). This CDR3 has 13 residues. The V gene lost 2 bases and the J gene lost 6 bases, with 11 bases spanning the gap. The sample consisted of naive CD8+ T cells sorted from blood. This TCR was recovered from a man younger than 35 in good health. This chain connects TRBV30 to TRBJ1-5, with no clear D. CDR3 DNA sequence: TGTGCCTGGAGTCAGGAGGGTGCTCAGCCCCAGCATTTT. Protein product: CAWSQEGAQPQHF. Full variable domain (missing parts from reference TRBV30 and TRBJ1-5): SQTIHQWPATLVQPVGSPLSLECTVEGTSNPNLYWYRQAAGRGLQLLFYSVGIGQISSEVPQNLSASRPQDRQFILSSKKLLLSDSGFYLCAWSQEGAQPQHFGDGTRLSIL.